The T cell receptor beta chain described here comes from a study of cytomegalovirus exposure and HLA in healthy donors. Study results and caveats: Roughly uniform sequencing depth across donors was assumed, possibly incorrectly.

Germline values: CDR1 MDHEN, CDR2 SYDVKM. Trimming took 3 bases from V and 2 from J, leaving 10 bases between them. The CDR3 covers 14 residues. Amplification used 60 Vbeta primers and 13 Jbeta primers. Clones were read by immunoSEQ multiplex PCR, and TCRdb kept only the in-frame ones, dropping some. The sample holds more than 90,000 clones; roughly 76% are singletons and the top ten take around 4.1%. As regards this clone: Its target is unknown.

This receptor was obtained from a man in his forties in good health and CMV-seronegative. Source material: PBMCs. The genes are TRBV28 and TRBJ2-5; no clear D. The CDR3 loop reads CASSFRQSQETQYF. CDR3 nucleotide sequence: TGTGCCAGCAGTTTCAGGCAAAGTCAAGAGACCCAGTACTTC.